Below, 14 T cell receptor beta chains from the same sample are listed, as sequenced in a study of shared clonotypes between healthy human individuals. The protocol was immunoSEQ multiplex PCR, while the TCRdb copy is restricted to in-frame clones and leaves out a portion. Altogether about 710,000 clones are present, about three quarters being singletons, with the ten largest covering 1.5% to 2%. Sequencing was done on a sample of memory CD4+ T cells sorted from blood. Subset meaning: CD45RA-negative fraction. The receptors shown here come from a woman in her twenties or thirties in good health.

This chain joins TRBV9 and TRBJ2-3; D not resolved. Germline V gene sequence: CDR1 SGDLS, CDR2 YYNGEE. V was pared by 3 bases and J by 5 bases, with 13 bases between. This CDR3 has 14 residues. This CDR3 reads CASSERLVGDTQYF. DNA of the CDR3: TGTGCCAGCAGCGAAAGACTGGTAGGAGATACGCAGTATTTT.

The genes are TRBV10-1 and TRBJ2-3; 10 positions match TRBD2. Germline CDR1 WNHNN, CDR2 SYGVQD (reference sequence). V lost 5 bases and J lost 0; bases outside the gene matches: 14. There are 19 residues in the CDR3. In nucleotides, the CDR3 is TGCGCCAGCAGTCCAACTCAAGCGGGAGGGCGAACTAGCACAGATACGCAGTATTTT. This translates into CASSPTQAGGRTSTDTQYF.

The chain has TRBV28 and TRBJ2-4; the D is unclear. The CDR3 spans 16 residues. Trimming took 7 bases from V and 0 from J, leaving 16 bases between them. Germline values: CDR1 MDHEN, CDR2 SYDVKM. The CDR3 coding sequence is TGTGCCAGCATCCCTTCCGCACCACTAGCCAAAAACATTCAGTACTTC. It translates to CASIPSAPLAKNIQYF.

V and J are TRBV6-1 and TRBJ2-5; TRBD1 matches 7 bases. CDR1 is MNHNS and CDR2 is SASEGT in the germline V gene. J was trimmed by 5 bases and V by 5 bases; bases with no gene match: 8. The CDR3 sequence is 14 residues long. The CDR3 is CASSPAGGEETQYF. CDR3 nucleotide sequence: TGTGCCAGCAGTCCAGCAGGGGGAGAGGAGACCCAGTACTTC.

This clone was detected only a few times. This chain connects TRBV27 to TRBJ2-3; tentatively, D is TRBD2 (6 bases). Trimming shortened V by 5 bases and J by 6 bases, and 15 bases separated the two germline ends. The germline V gene has CDR1 MNHEY and CDR2 SMNVEV (reference sequence). The CDR3 extends over 14 amino acids. This chain's CDR3 is CASSTRLELDTQYF. CDR3 nucleotides: TGTGCCAGCAGTACCCGACTAGAGCTGGATACGCAGTATTTT.

In this sample, this clone turned up a few times. The chain links TRBV19 to TRBJ1-2, with 9 positions matching TRBD1. With V trimmed by 5 bases and J by 6 bases, 10 bases remained unmatched. CDR1 LNHDA and CDR2 SQIVND come from the germline V gene (reference sequence). CDR3 length equals 15 residues. The CDR3 nucleotides are TGTGCCAGTAGTTCTCCCGGGACAGGGTCCCATGGCTACACCTTC. Its protein is CASSSPGTGSHGYTF.

The chain combines TRBV5-6 with TRBJ2-2, with 9 bases identical to TRBD2. The CDR3 has 17 residues. Losses at the gene ends were 4 bases for V and 1 base for J; bases not matched to a gene: 8. CDR1 SGHDT and CDR2 YYEEEE come from the germline V gene. This chain's CDR3 is CASSLTLAGVNTGELFF. In DNA, the CDR3 is TGTGCCAGCAGCCTCACATTAGCGGGAGTGAACACCGGGGAGCTGTTTTTT.

This clone was observed a handful of times. The sample contains more than one DNA sequence encoding this CDR3. The rearrangement links TRBV6-1 to TRBJ1-2; 8 nucleotides agree with TRBD1. Germline CDR1 MNHNS, CDR2 SASEGT. The CDR3 is made up of 13 amino acids. The trim removed 3 bases at V and 8 bases at J, leaving 5 bases unmatched. CDR3 nucleotide sequence: TGTGCCAGCAGTGACCAGGGGGCGCGGGGCTACACCTTC. Protein product: CASSDQGARGYTF.

This clone was seen more than once but under ten times. J is TRBJ2-5 and V is TRBV11-1; 12 bases are a match to TRBD2. Trimming removed 5 bases from V and 5 bases from J; junction bases left unmatched: 9. CDR3 length: 16 residues. The germline V gene has CDR1 SGHAT and CDR2 FQDESV (reference sequence). The CDR3 DNA sequence: TGTGCCAGCAGCGGACGACTAGCGGGAGAGGAGGAGACCCAGTACTTC. It codes for CASSGRLAGEEETQYF.

The chain couples TRBV2 to TRBJ2-3, with no clear D. The CDR3 has 14 amino acids. The ends were cut back, 3 bases at V and 1 base at J, with 8 bases in the middle. CDR1 SNHLY and CDR2 FYNNEI come from the germline V gene. Here the CDR3 DNA reads TGTGCCAGCAGTGATTCGGGCGGCACAGATACGCAGTATTTT. Translating it yields CASSDSGGTDTQYF. Filled out from reference TRBV2 and TRBJ2-3, the complete variable domain reads EPEVTQTPSHQVTQMGQEVILRCVPISNHLYFYWYRQILGQKVEFLVSFYNNEISEKSEIFDDQFSVERPDGSNFTLKIRSTKLEDSAMYFCASSDSGGTDTQYFGPGTRLTVL.

This clone appeared a few times. The chain recombines TRBV9 with TRBJ1-1, with 11 bases fitting TRBD1. V shed 4 bases, J shed 4 bases, and the junction held 12 bases outside the gene matches. Germline V gene lookup returns CDR1 SGDLS and CDR2 YYNGEE. The CDR3 extends over 17 amino acids. CDR3 in DNA: TGTGCCAGCAGCTCTAGCGGACAGGGGGCGGTTTCCACTGAAGCTTTCTTT. This sequence encodes CASSSSGQGAVSTEAFF.

The chain couples TRBV7-9 to TRBJ1-3; tentatively, D is TRBD1 (6 bases). CDR3 length equals 17 residues. V was clipped by 4 bases and J by 0 bases, with 16 bases between them. Germline V gene data show CDR1 as SEHNR and CDR2 as FQNEAQ (reference sequence). The CDR3 DNA reads as TGTGCCAGCAGCTCGACAGCGGGGGCCCCCTCTGGAAACACCATATATTTT. This translates into CASSSTAGAPSGNTIYF. Using reference TRBV7-9 and TRBJ1-3 for the parts outside the CDR3, the full variable domain is DTGVSQNPRHKITKRGQNVTFRCDPISEHNRLYWYRQTLGQGPEFLTYFQNEAQLEKSRLLSDRFSAERPKGSFSTLEIQRTEQGDSAMYLCASSSTAGAPSGNTIYFGEGSWLTVV.

The CDR3 coding sequence is TGTGCCAGCAGCTCGGCTGCGGGAGGTGCAGATACGCAGTATTTT. It encodes CASSSAAGGADTQYF. The chain has TRBV7-9 and TRBJ2-3; 8 bases match TRBD2. The V gene end was trimmed by 4 bases and the J gene end by 4 bases; junction bases not matched to a gene: 7. This CDR3 contains 15 residues. Germline V lookup: CDR1 SEHNR, CDR2 FQNEAQ (reference sequence).

Worth noting for this clone: At the DNA level, this CDR3 is encoded by other sequences in the same sample as well. This sequence joins TRBV2 and TRBJ1-5, with TRBD1 identical over 7 bases. CDR1 and CDR2 (germline): SNHLY, FYNNEI. The CDR3 is 13 amino acids. Trimming removed 5 bases from V and 5 bases from J; junction bases left unmatched: 3. The CDR3 protein is CASSRQGDQPQHF. For the CDR3, the DNA is TGTGCCAGCAGTAGACAGGGAGATCAGCCCCAGCATTTT.